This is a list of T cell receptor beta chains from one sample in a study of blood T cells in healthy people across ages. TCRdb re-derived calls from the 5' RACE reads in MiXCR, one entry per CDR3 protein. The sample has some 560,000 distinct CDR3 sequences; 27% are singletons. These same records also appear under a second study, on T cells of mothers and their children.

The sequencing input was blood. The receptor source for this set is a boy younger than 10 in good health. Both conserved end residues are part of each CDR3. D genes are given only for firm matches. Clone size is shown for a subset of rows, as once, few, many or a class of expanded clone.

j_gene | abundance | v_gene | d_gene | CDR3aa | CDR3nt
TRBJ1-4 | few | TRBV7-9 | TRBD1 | CASSLGQGLANEKLFF | TGTGCCAGCAGCCTTGGACAGGGACTGGCTAATGAAAAACTGTTTTTT
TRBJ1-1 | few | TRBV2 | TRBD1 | CASRVTGVKTEAFF | TGTGCCAGCAGGGTGACAGGGGTAAAAACTGAAGCTTTCTTT
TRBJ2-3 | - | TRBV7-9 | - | CASSPAEGLGDTQYF | TGTGCCAGCAGCCCGGCGGAGGGCTTGGGGGATACGCAGTATTTT
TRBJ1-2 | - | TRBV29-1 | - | CSVPGHNYGYTF | TGCAGCGTTCCGGGACACAACTATGGCTACACCTTC
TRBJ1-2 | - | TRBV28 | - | CASSLWQGRGGYTF | TGTGCCAGCAGTTTATGGCAGGGGCGGGGAGGCTACACCTTC
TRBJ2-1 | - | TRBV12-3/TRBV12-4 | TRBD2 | CASSLRPSGSNEQFF | TGTGCCAGCAGTTTGCGGCCTAGCGGTAGCAATGAGCAGTTCTTC
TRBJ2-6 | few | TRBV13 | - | CASTGQGLSGANVLTF | TGTGCCAGTACAGGTCAGGGTTTATCTGGGGCCAACGTCCTGACTTTC
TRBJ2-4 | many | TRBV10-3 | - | CAISDGGRGGLGTIQYF | TGTGCCATCAGTGATGGGGGCAGGGGAGGCTTGGGCACCATTCAGTACTTC
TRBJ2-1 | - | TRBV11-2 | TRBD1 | CASSSIRQGIVRANEQFF | TGTGCCAGCAGCTCCATTCGACAGGGAATAGTCCGGGCCAATGAGCAGTTCTTC
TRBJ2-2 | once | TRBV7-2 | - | CASSFLGAGNPTGELFF | TGTGCCAGCAGCTTCCTAGGGGCGGGAAATCCAACCGGGGAGCTGTTTTTT
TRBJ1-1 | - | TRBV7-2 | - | CASSPRHGRLNTEAFF | TGTGCCAGCAGCCCCCGACATGGGCGGTTAAACACTGAAGCTTTCTTT
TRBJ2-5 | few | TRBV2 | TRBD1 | CASKRGQGVETQYF | TGTGCCAGCAAGAGAGGACAGGGGGTAGAGACCCAGTACTTC
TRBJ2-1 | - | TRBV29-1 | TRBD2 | CSVGKAGGPGNEQFF | TGCAGCGTTGGTAAAGCGGGAGGGCCGGGGAATGAGCAGTTCTTC
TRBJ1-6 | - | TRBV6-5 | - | CASSYSAFSPLHF | TGTGCCAGCAGTTACTCGGCGTTCTCACCCCTCCACTTT
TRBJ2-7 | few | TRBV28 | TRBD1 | CASRSGTAYEQYF | TGTGCCAGCAGATCCGGGACAGCTTACGAGCAGTACTTC
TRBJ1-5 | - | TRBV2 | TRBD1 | CASSDSSGTGGQPQHF | TGTGCCAGCAGCGACTCCTCCGGGACAGGGGGACAGCCCCAGCATTTT
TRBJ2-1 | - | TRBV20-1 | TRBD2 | CSARPSSGRYNEQFF | TGCAGTGCTAGACCTTCTAGCGGGAGGTACAATGAGCAGTTCTTC
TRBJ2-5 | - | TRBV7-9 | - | CASSHRQGRVETQYF | TGTGCCAGCAGCCACCGACAGGGGAGGGTAGAGACCCAGTACTTC
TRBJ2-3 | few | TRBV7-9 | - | CASSLAQAHTQYF | TGTGCCAGCAGCTTAGCACAGGCGCATACGCAGTATTTT